The 5 T cell receptor beta chains given below trace back to one sample, sequenced in a study of T cells after yellow fever vaccination. TCRdb re-analysed the 5' RACE reads in MiXCR, keeping a single row per CDR3 protein. The sample records about 350,000 distinct CDR3 sequences, about 8.3% being singletons. This sample comprised PBMCs, obtained about 41 days after the first yellow fever vaccination. These receptors all come from a young man who received the YFV17D yellow fever vaccine.

The rearrangement uses TRBV3-1 and TRBJ1-2; no firm D call. The V and J ends lost 5 bases and 7 bases respectively, with 14 bases between them. Germline CDR1 reads LGHDT; CDR2 reads YNNKEL (reference sequence). The CDR3 runs to 13 residues. CDR3 in DNA: TGTGCCAGCAGCTTACGCCCCAACGGTGGCTACACCTTC. The encoded protein is CASSLRPNGGYTF.

CDR3 residues: CASIEIRGGSGANVLTF. Written as DNA, the CDR3 is TGTGCCAGCATCGAGATCAGGGGGGGATCTGGGGCCAACGTCCTGACTTTC. The V gene is TRBV5-6, the J gene TRBJ2-6; D could derive from TRBD1 or TRBD2 (7 bases each). Germline loops: CDR1 SGHDT, CDR2 YYEEEE. V was shortened by 6 bases and J by 1 base, with 17 bases between the two germline ends. The CDR3 extends over 17 amino acids.

This chain connects TRBV10-2 to TRBJ1-1; D perhaps matches TRBD1 (6 bases). The length of the CDR3 is 16 residues. Trimming took 2 bases from V and 1 from J, leaving 14 bases between them. Per germline, CDR1 WSHSY and CDR2 SAAADI. This CDR3 is CASSETGMDSNTEAFF. The CDR3 DNA reads as TGCGCCAGCAGTGAGACAGGGATGGACTCGAACACTGAAGCTTTCTTT.

The rearrangement joins TRBV27 to TRBJ2-6; perhaps TRBD2 as D (5 bases). Trimming removed 5 bases at V and 0 bases at J, with 11 bases between. This CDR3 spans 16 amino acids. The germline CDR1 and CDR2 sequences are MNHEY and SMNVEV (reference sequence). CDR3 DNA sequence: TGTGCCAGCAGTCCCCCGGGGATCTCTGGGGCCAACGTCCTGACTTTC. This gives the protein CASSPPGISGANVLTF.

In this sample, this clonotype turned up a few times. This chain connects TRBV6-5 to TRBJ2-7; D is tentatively TRBD1 or TRBD2 (5 bases each). In germline, CDR1 is MNHEY, CDR2 SVGAGI. The V end lost 5 bases, the J end lost 5 bases, and 19 bases lay between the germline ends. This CDR3 is 15 amino acids long. The CDR3 is CASSLPRDASHEQYF. The CDR3 DNA reads as TGTGCCAGCAGTCTACCAAGGGACGCCAGCCACGAGCAGTACTTC.